The rows below give T cell receptor beta chains drawn from one sample of a study of vaccination and CD4 T cells after COVID-19. TCRdb used MiXCR to reprocess the PCR reads, holding one entry per CDR3 protein. The table records around 17,000 distinct CDR3 sequences, approximately 40% of them present only once. No antigen is known for these receptors. The sequenced sample was CD4+ T cells from blood, cultured in vitro, obtained before SARS-CoV-2 vaccination. The receptors shown here come from a human donor who received a COVID-19 vaccine. The CDR3 runs from the conserved cysteine through the conserved F or W. D genes are given only for firm matches. Size is stated for part of the rows, as once, few or many counts, or as a class when the clone is expanded.

>few|TRBV7-8|TRBJ1-3|NA|15
TGTGCCAGCAGCTTAAGAGTAGTCTCTGGAAACACCATATATTTT
CASSLRVVSGNTIYF
>NA|TRBV19|TRBJ2-7|TRBD1|20
TGTGCCAGTAGTGCTCTCCAGGGGGCCGGGCTCCTAACGACTTCCTACGAGCAGTACTTC
CASSALQGAGLLTTSYEQYF
>NA|TRBV7-2|TRBJ2-5|TRBD2|16
TGTGCCAGCAGCCTAGGACTAGCGGGCATACAAGAGACCCAGTACTTC
CASSLGLAGIQETQYF
>NA|TRBV20-1|TRBJ2-7|NA|11
TGCAGTGCTAGAGAAGGGCCCGAGCAGTACTTC
CSAREGPEQYF
>NA|TRBV10-1|TRBJ1-1|NA|14
TGCGCCAGCAGCCCGGCGGCGGGGAACACTGAAGCTTTCTTT
CASSPAAGNTEAFF
>NA|TRBV5-1|TRBJ1-2|NA|13
TGCGCCAGCAGCTTGGAAGGGACCTATGGCTACACCTTC
CASSLEGTYGYTF
>NA|TRBV5-1|TRBJ2-5|NA|15
TGCGCCAGCAGCTTGAACCCAGACTACCAAGAGACCCAGTACTTC
CASSLNPDYQETQYF
>few|TRBV27|TRBJ2-3|NA|15
TGTGCCAGCAGTTTAGAGCGGAGGGGGCTGGATACGCAGTATTTT
CASSLERRGLDTQYF
>few|TRBV29-1|TRBJ1-3|TRBD1|15
TGCAGCGTCCGGGGCTCCCCGGGACAGGGAAACACCATATATTTT
CSVRGSPGQGNTIYF
>NA|TRBV2|TRBJ2-2|TRBD1|14
TGTGCCAGCCGGGACAGGGTGAACACCGGGGAGCTGTTTTTT
CASRDRVNTGELFF
>NA|TRBV6-1|TRBJ1-2|TRBD1|14
TGTGCCAGCAGGGCCCCGGGACAGAACTATGGCTACACCTTC
CASRAPGQNYGYTF
>NA|TRBV18|TRBJ1-2|TRBD1|16
TGTGCCAGCTCACCTTCGACCGGGACAGACCTTTCCGGCTACACCTTC
CASSPSTGTDLSGYTF
>NA|TRBV7-4|TRBJ1-2|TRBD1|13
TGTGCCAGCAGGAAACAGGGGGCCGGGGGCTACACCTTC
CASRKQGAGGYTF
>NA|TRBV6-1|TRBJ2-5|NA|12
TGTGCCAGCAGTGATGTGTTAGAGACCCAGTACTTC
CASSDVLETQYF
>few|TRBV30|TRBJ1-3|NA|12
TGTGCCTGGAGTCCGAGGCGGGACACCATATATTTT
CAWSPRRDTIYF
>NA|TRBV12-3/TRBV12-4|TRBJ2-5|NA|11
TGTGCCAGCAGCCCCGGGGAGACCCAGTACTTC
CASSPGETQYF
>few|TRBV6-5|TRBJ1-2|NA|14
TGTGCCAGCAGTTACGCGATTACAGGGAAGGGCTACACCTTC
CASSYAITGKGYTF
>few|TRBV19|TRBJ2-2|NA|14
TGTGCCAGCAGGGCAGGCACGGGTACCGGGGAGCTGTTTTTT
CASRAGTGTGELFF
>NA|TRBV7-3|TRBJ2-5|NA|15
TGTGCCAGCAGCTTAATGTCAGGGAGAGGGGAGACCCAGTACTTC
CASSLMSGRGETQYF
>NA|TRBV12-5|TRBJ1-1|NA|11
TGTGCTAGTGGCATGAACACTGAAGCTTTCTTT
CASGMNTEAFF
>NA|TRBV20-1|TRBJ2-3|TRBD2|16
TGCAGTGCTAGCAGAGTCACTAGCGGCTACACAGATACGCAGTATTTT
CSASRVTSGYTDTQYF
>NA|TRBV14|TRBJ2-5|NA|12
TGTGCCAGCAGCTGGGGCTCAGAGACCCAGTACTTC
CASSWGSETQYF
>NA|TRBV11-3|TRBJ1-1|TRBD1|16
TGTGCCAGCAGCTCCGGACAGGGAAAGGGGAACACTGAAGCTTTCTTT
CASSSGQGKGNTEAFF
>NA|TRBV2|TRBJ2-7|NA|15
TGTGCCAGCAGTGAAAGTTGGGGTTCTCGGTACGAGCAGTACTTC
CASSESWGSRYEQYF
>few|TRBV6-1|TRBJ1-2|NA|16
TGTGCCAGCAGTGATACGCGGGCCACAGGGAACTATGGCTACACCTTC
CASSDTRATGNYGYTF
>NA|TRBV2|TRBJ1-6|TRBD1|15
TGTGCCAGCAGCCCCGGGACAGTATTTCTTTCACCCCTCCACTTT
CASSPGTVFLSPLHF
>few|TRBV6-1|TRBJ2-7|NA|16
TGTGCCAGCAGTGAATTCCACGGAGAGAGCTCCTACGAGCAGTACTTC
CASSEFHGESSYEQYF
>NA|TRBV6-5|TRBJ2-2|TRBD2|17
TGTGCCAGCAGTTATCGAAGCGGGGGAGCGAACACCGGGGAGCTGTTTTTT
CASSYRSGGANTGELFF
>NA|TRBV20-1|TRBJ2-1|TRBD1|13
TGCAGTCCGGGACAGGGGGCGGGGAATGAGCAGTTCTTC
CSPGQGAGNEQFF
>NA|TRBV7-9|TRBJ2-3|NA|13
TGTGCCAGCAGCTTAGGGGGGATAGATACGCAGTATTTT
CASSLGGIDTQYF
>few|TRBV7-6|TRBJ1-5|NA|14
TGTGCCAGCAGCACAGGAGGTTCCAATCAGCCCCAGCATTTT
CASSTGGSNQPQHF
>NA|TRBV5-4|TRBJ2-7|NA|14
TGTGCCAGCAGCCGCGGGACTGACGGCGAGGAGCAGTACTTC
CASSRGTDGEEQYF
>NA|TRBV5-3|TRBJ2-5|NA|12
TGTGCCAGCAGCTTGGTCTCGGAGACCCAGTACTTC
CASSLVSETQYF
>NA|TRBV5-1|TRBJ2-6|NA|18
TGCGCCAGCAGCTTTGGAACCAGGGGCCAGTCTGGGGCCAACGTCCTGACTTTC
CASSFGTRGQSGANVLTF
>few|TRBV4-2|TRBJ1-1|NA|11
TGTGCCAGCAGCCAAGGGTCTCTGGCTTTCTTT
CASSQGSLAFF
>NA|TRBV20-1|TRBJ2-3|TRBD2|13
TGCAGATGTAGCGGGGGCGGCGCAGATACGCAGTATTTT
CRCSGGGADTQYF
>once|TRBV5-1|TRBJ2-5|NA|13
TGCGCCAGCAGCTTCGCAGCACAAGAGACCCAGTACTTC
CASSFAAQETQYF
>few|TRBV2|TRBJ2-6|TRBD1|16
TGTGCCAGCACCCTTGACAGGGGTTACGGGGCCAACGTCCTGACTTTC
CASTLDRGYGANVLTF
>NA|TRBV6-1|TRBJ1-5|TRBD1|15
TGTGCCAGCGGGCGGACAGGGGACGGCAATCAGCCCCAGCATTTT
CASGRTGDGNQPQHF
>NA|TRBV5-4|TRBJ1-1|NA|13
TGTGCCAGCAGCTTGAGCCCGAACACTGAAGCTTTCTTT
CASSLSPNTEAFF
>few|TRBV7-9|TRBJ1-6|NA|14
TGTGCCAGCAGCCAGACGGTCGGTAATTCACCCCTCCACTTT
CASSQTVGNSPLHF
>once|TRBV9|TRBJ2-5|TRBD2|16
TGTGCCAGCAGCGCCTGGACTAGCCCGGAAATCGGGACCCAGTACTTC
CASSAWTSPEIGTQYF
>few|TRBV20-1|TRBJ2-5|NA|14
TGCAGTGCTAGAGATTGGACAGACCAAGAGACCCAGTACTTC
CSARDWTDQETQYF
>once|TRBV12-1|TRBJ2-6|NA|16
TGTGCCAGCAGCCGGGACAGGGCCTCTGGGGCCAACGTCCTGACTTTC
CASSRDRASGANVLTF
>NA|TRBV5-1|TRBJ1-3|NA|13
TGCGCCAGCATAGTTATCTCTGGAAACACCATATATTTT
CASIVISGNTIYF
>NA|TRBV20-1|TRBJ1-3|TRBD1|18
TGCAGTGCTCGTGCGGTGGCCAGCGACAGGGCCTCTGGAAACACCATATATTTT
CSARAVASDRASGNTIYF
>few|TRBV2|TRBJ1-5|TRBD1|15
TGTGCCAGCAGGGGGACAGGGGGTCGGCATCAGCCCCAGCATTTT
CASRGTGGRHQPQHF
>NA|TRBV24-1|TRBJ2-1|NA|15
TGTGCCACCAGTGATCAGAGACAGAGCAATGGTGAGCAGTTCTTC
CATSDQRQSNGEQFF
>NA|TRBV19|TRBJ2-3|NA|16
TGTGCCAGTAGTATGGGTAGAATGGGTCAGACAGATACGCAGTATTTT
CASSMGRMGQTDTQYF
>NA|TRBV7-9|TRBJ1-5|NA|16
TGTGCCAGCAGCTTGTGGGGGGCGTTAATCAATCAGCCCCAGCATTTT
CASSLWGALINQPQHF
>few|TRBV7-9|TRBJ1-2|TRBD1|15
TGTGCCAGCAGCTCACCGGGACAGGGGGCTATCAGGTACACCTTC
CASSSPGQGAIRYTF
>NA|TRBV5-1|TRBJ2-1|NA|13
TGCGCCAGCAGCTTGGACTATAACAATGAGCAGTTCTTC
CASSLDYNNEQFF